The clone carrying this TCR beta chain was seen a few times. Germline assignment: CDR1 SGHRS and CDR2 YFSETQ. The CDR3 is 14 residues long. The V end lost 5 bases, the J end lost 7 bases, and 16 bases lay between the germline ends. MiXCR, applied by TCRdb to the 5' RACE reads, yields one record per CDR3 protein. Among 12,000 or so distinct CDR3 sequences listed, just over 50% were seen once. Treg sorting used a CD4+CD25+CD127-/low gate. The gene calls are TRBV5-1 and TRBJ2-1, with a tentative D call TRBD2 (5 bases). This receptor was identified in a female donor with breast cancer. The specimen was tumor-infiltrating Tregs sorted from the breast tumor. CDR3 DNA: TGCGCCAGCAGTGTAGGCCTCCCGGGGAATGAGCAGTTCTTC. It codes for CASSVGLPGNEQFF.